This T cell receptor beta chain was sequenced during a study of tumor and adjacent non-tumor tissue in lung cancer (dated by TCRdb to between 2017 and 2018). About the full investigation: Of the cohort, 12 patients had adenocarcinoma, 2 had squamous cell carcinoma and 1 had small cell lung cancer. In total, sequencing yielded 130,000,000 or so productive TCRbeta reads, which works out to an average of approximately 4 million reads per sample. Ages among the roughly 15 patients ranged from roughly 31 to 80 years, there were around ten men and 5 women, and disease was at TNM stage I to III. Bulk TCRbeta repertoires were compared between lung tumor tissue and matched distant non-tumor lung tissue obtained from 15 lung cancer patients. Fewer than 35 paired specimens, one tumor and one normal lung sample per patient, were profiled by TCRbeta CDR3 sequencing.

General findings and caveats noted by the study authors: The methods do not name the sequencing platform or mention unique molecular identifiers. Tumor tissue showed significantly greater TCR diversity (inverse Simpson) than normal lung tissue (roughly 430 vs 170, P = 0.0075, Mann-Whitney U test). Only around 15 patients were included in the cohort, and the need for larger samples and more detailed clinical data was noted by the authors. A significantly larger cumulative share of the repertoire was made up by the top 100 clones in normal lung than in tumor tissue. Younger patients had significantly higher TCR diversity, and higher tumor TCR diversity was associated with shorter overall and disease-free survival. Peripheral blood was not sequenced, so blood TCRbeta repertoires in these lung cancer patients were not examined.

About this clonotype: Its antigen is still unknown. The junction shows a germline mismatch at one end, possibly a read error.

CDR3 length: 17 amino acids, cysteine to phenylalanine. Only the CDR3 DNA is retained, 51 bases long and in frame from the first base. The germline V gene provides CDR1 MGHRA and CDR2 YSYEKL. Bulk unsorted tissue served as the source for RNA extraction, and RNA quality was assessed using a NanoDrop ND-1000 and an Agilent 2100. The normal lung samples consisted of distant non-tumor tissue collected more than 3 cm from the tumor edge. The donors were newly diagnosed lung cancer patients admitted for thoracic surgery in China from August to November 2014 who had not received prior chemotherapy. The study excluded patients who had received radiotherapy or chemotherapy before or who had another cancer at the same time. Pieces of surgical tissue measuring about 1-2.1 cm3 were kept in RNAlater solution and held at -80 degrees C until needed. To prepare the library, multiplex PCR was applied. The sequencing machine was an Illumina HiSeq 2500. TCRbeta libraries were constructed through three rounds of nested PCR with primers (Table S4) according to protocols adapted from ARM-PCR. PCR products of 200-500 bp were gel-excised and purified with the QIAquick gel extraction kit before sequencing. The source study handled its data this way. Reads were cleaned with Trimmomatic, merged with FLASH into complete CDR3 sequences, and assigned to V(D)J germline segments with MiTCR. VDJtools was used to compute clonal diversity as the inverse Simpson's index. In-frame sequences without a premature stop codon were defined as productive reads. Clones were called with MiXCR by TCRdb after fastp trimmed the public reads at Q25, and only in-frame beta chains were retained. Each entry merges the rows of one CDR3 protein and shows their most common DNA and genes. These V and J calls are TCRdb output, not the study's own analysis. For this sample the table gives about 43,000 distinct CDR3 sequences, of which roughly 60% were detected only once. The top ten clonotypes cover under 60% of the sample.

This clonotype originated in a man aged 50 to 60 with non-small cell lung cancer. This sequence uses TRBV4-1 and TRBJ1-5; no D gene call is confident. Sequencing input: distant non-tumor lung tissue. The nucleotide sequence is TGCGCTAGCAGCCAAGATCGGGGTTGGGTAAGCAATCAGCCCCAGCATTTT. It is translated as CASSQDRGWVSNQPQHF.